The 25 T cell receptor beta chains given below trace back to one sample, sequenced in a study of Ad26.COV2.S vaccination and SARS-CoV-2 variants (dated by TCRdb to the early 2020s). Libraries were prepared through the immunoSEQ multiplex PCR assay. Imported from immuneACCESS, the table was reduced by TCRdb to in-frame sequences with V and J called. These copies leave out some clones; in studies compared against another copy, an unresolved V gene accounts for under half, and the cause of the remainder is not known. The sample contains more than 300,000 clones, 85% to 90% of them found a single time. Of the sample, 1.9% falls within the top ten clones. The sample's treatment or condition label, in plain terms: around 19 received Ad26.COV2.S at low or high dose, single or two shots; about 5 received placebo; per-sample allocation not given. Repertoires of vaccine and placebo recipients were sequenced from samples collected on day 63 after the first injection.

Sequenced here: peripheral blood, sampled in a trial of Ad26.COV2.S vaccine versus placebo. These receptors were obtained from a person between 18 and 65 years old who received the Ad26.COV2.S COVID-19 vaccine or a placebo.

The chain employs TRBV14 and TRBJ1-1; perhaps TRBD1 as D (5 bases). Trimming took 8 bases from V and 1 from J, leaving 17 bases between them. The CDR3 covers 15 residues. CDR1 is SGHDN, CDR2 FVKESK, per germline. The CDR3 coding sequence is TGTGCCAGCGGCCCTACAGGTTTCCAGAACACTGAAGCTTTCTTT. Translating it yields CASGPTGFQNTEAFF.

The chain couples TRBV12-3 or TRBV12-4 to TRBJ2-4, with 8 positions matching TRBD2. CDR3 length: 13 residues. V dropped 5 bases and J dropped 8; count of bases not matched to a gene: 5. The CDR3 bases are TGTGCCAGCAGTCCCGGGAGGGGCTACATTCAGTACTTC. Encoded protein: CASSPGRGYIQYF.

This clone showed up just once. The chain uses TRBV9 and TRBJ1-1; the D gene is possibly TRBD1 (5 bases). The germline V gene encodes CDR1 SGDLS and CDR2 YYNGEE. CDR3 length: 15 amino acids. Trimming shortened V by 3 bases and J by 5 bases, and 17 bases separated the two germline ends. The CDR3 nucleotides read TGTGCCAGCAGCGCCCGCAGGGAGCCCGGGACTGAAGCTTTCTTT. Translated: CASSARREPGTEAFF.

This chain uses TRBV4-2 with TRBJ2-7; 10 bases are shared with TRBD1. CDR1 and CDR2 (germline): LGHNA, YNFKEQ. V was clipped by 2 bases and J by 3 bases; unmatched bases: 4. This CDR3 comprises 15 residues. CDR3 DNA sequence: TGTGCCAGCAGCCAAATGGGACAGGGGTTCTACGAGCAGTACTTC. As protein: CASSQMGQGFYEQYF.

This clone has just one count. V usage is TRBV4-1 and J usage is TRBJ2-1, with D perhaps matching TRBD2 (6 bases). The CDR3 sequence is 13 residues long. Trimming cost V 0 bases and J 6 bases, with 6 bases left between them. Looked up from germline, CDR1 is MGHRA and CDR2 is YSYEKL. CDR3: CASSQEGGNEQFF. CDR3 nucleotide sequence: TGCGCCAGCAGCCAAGAGGGGGGCAATGAGCAGTTCTTC.

There are a few counts of this clone. The chain carries TRBV4-1 and TRBJ1-2, with 7 bases matching TRBD1. CDR1 and CDR2 from the germline V gene are MGHRA and YSYEKL. V dropped 2 bases and J dropped 3; count of bases not matched to a gene: 24. The CDR3 extends over 21 amino acids. CDR3 DNA: TGCGCCAGCAGCCAAAGACGCGTCGGACTTTCTAGGGGACAGCCCGACTATGGCTACACCTTC. The encoded protein is CASSQRRVGLSRGQPDYGYTF.

The chain uses TRBV5-1 and TRBJ1-4, with a weak D call TRBD1 (5 bases). Germline V gene lookup returns CDR1 SGHRS and CDR2 YFSETQ. V dropped 4 bases and J dropped 3 bases, with 16 bases sitting between them. The CDR3 is 16 residues long. The CDR3 DNA reads TGCGCCAGCAGCCGCAATGGACGGGGGGCTAATGAAAAACTGTTTTTT. The encoded protein is CASSRNGRGANEKLFF.

The chain couples TRBV5-1 to TRBJ2-7; no definite D call. The germline V gene encodes CDR1 SGHRS and CDR2 YFSETQ. V was clipped by 4 bases and J by 5 bases, with 7 bases between them. The CDR3 length is 11 residues. The CDR3 region has the DNA TGCGCCAGCAGCCAATACAACGAGCAGTACTTC. This translates into CASSQYNEQYF.

Notes on this clone: This may be a read error: a much more frequent sequence differs by one nucleotide. The sample carries other DNA sequences with the same CDR3. J is TRBJ1-5 and V is TRBV15; D is unclear. The CDR3 loop spans 12 amino acids. Germline assignment: CDR1 LNHNV and CDR2 YYDKDF (reference sequence). With 0 bases removed from V and 5 bases from J, the gap between germline ends came to 2 bases. Written as DNA, the CDR3 is TGTGCCACCAGCAGAGATGATCAGCCCCAGCATTTT. It codes for CATSRDDQPQHF.

This clone showed up just once. The V and J genes are TRBV9 and TRBJ1-2; TRBD1 might be the D (5 bases). V lost 4 bases and J lost 8, with 21 bases in between. The CDR3 loop spans 15 amino acids. Germline V lookup: CDR1 SGDLS, CDR2 YYNGEE. CDR3 sequence reads: CASSPRTGTKGGYTF. DNA for the CDR3: TGTGCCAGCAGCCCTCGAACCGGGACTAAGGGAGGCTACACCTTC.

This chain links TRBV19 with TRBJ1-1, with TRBD1 identical over 7 bases. The V and J ends lost 5 bases and 5 bases, in that order; junction bases with no gene match: 20. Germline V gives CDR1 LNHDA, CDR2 SQIVND (reference sequence). The CDR3 is made up of 18 amino acids. The CDR3 is CASSPDLGGRSRITEAFF. The CDR3, as DNA: TGTGCCAGTAGTCCCGATTTAGGGGGCCGGAGTAGGATAACTGAAGCTTTCTTT.

The V call is TRBV5-1, the J call TRBJ2-3; D ambiguous. V was shortened by 4 bases and J by 0 bases, with 15 bases between the two germline ends. Germline V gives CDR1 SGHRS, CDR2 YFSETQ. The CDR3 sequence is 16 residues long. Here the CDR3 DNA reads TGCGCCAGCAGCCCCTCCCTAGTTGGAAGCACAGATACGCAGTATTTT. Its protein is CASSPSLVGSTDTQYF.

V usage is TRBV6-6 and J usage is TRBJ1-1, with D maybe TRBD1 (5 bases). The V gene lost 5 bases and the J gene lost 8 bases, with 9 bases spanning the gap. Germline CDR1 and CDR2: MNHNY and SVGAGI (reference sequence). This CDR3 has 11 amino acids. The DNA for the CDR3 is TGTGCCAGCAGTAAGCCAGGGGAAGCTTTCTTT. Its translation is CASSKPGEAFF.

The chain uses TRBV6-6 and TRBJ1-2; TRBD1 might be the D (5 bases). This CDR3 has 12 amino acids. V was pared by 7 bases and J by 4 bases, with 10 bases between. Germline V gene sequence: CDR1 MNHNY, CDR2 SVGAGI (reference sequence). The CDR3 reads CASTDSPYGYTF. CDR3 nucleotides: TGTGCCAGCACCGACAGCCCCTATGGCTACACCTTC.

The genes are TRBV12-5 and TRBJ2-3; no firm D call. Germline V lookup: CDR1 LGHNT, CDR2 FRNRAP. The CDR3 sequence is 15 residues long. The CDR3 loop reads CAPSKAGCRTDTQYF. In DNA form, the CDR3 reads TGTGCCCCATCGAAGGCTGGGTGCCGCACAGATACGCAGTATTTT.

The chain employs TRBV29-1 and TRBJ1-3; D is undetermined. This CDR3 spans 14 amino acids. V was clipped by 1 base and J by 2 bases, with 9 bases between them. The germline gives CDR1 SQVTM, CDR2 ANQGSEA. The CDR3 DNA reads TGCAGCGTTGAAGTGAGGGTTCCTGGAAACACCATATATTTT. This encodes CSVEVRVPGNTIYF.

J is TRBJ1-6 and V is TRBV6-1; no clear D gene. V gave up 2 bases and J gave up 8 bases, with 7 bases separating them. The CDR3 loop spans 13 amino acids. Per germline, CDR1 MNHNS and CDR2 SASEGT. CDR3 in DNA: TGTGCCAGCAGTGAACTGCGGGATTCACCCCTCCACTTT. Protein: CASSELRDSPLHF.

The chain combines TRBV5-6 with TRBJ1-3; D remains unclear. The germline CDR1 and CDR2 sequences are SGHDT and YYEEEE. The V and J ends lost 1 base and 7 bases respectively, with 9 bases between them. This CDR3 spans 13 amino acids. This chain's CDR3 is CASSLQRFNTIYF. CDR3 coding DNA: TGTGCCAGCAGCTTGCAACGTTTCAACACCATATATTTT.

This chain links TRBV27 with TRBJ2-1, with D uncertain. This CDR3 is built from 14 residues. The germline CDR1 and CDR2 sequences are MNHEY and SMNVEV (reference sequence). Trimming shortened V by 5 bases and J by 4 bases, and 12 bases separated the two germline ends. Here the CDR3 reads CASSTWRQYNEQFF. CDR3 nucleotides: TGTGCCAGCAGTACGTGGAGACAATACAATGAGCAGTTCTTC.

The chain is built from TRBV20-1 and TRBJ2-7; D uncertain. The germline CDR1 and CDR2 sequences are DFQATT and SNEGSKA (reference sequence). Between the trimmed V and J ends, which lost 6 bases and 4 bases, there was a span of 10 bases. The CDR3 totals 11 residues. CDR3 loop: CSAVRTYEQYF. CDR3 DNA sequence: TGCAGTGCCGTCAGAACGTACGAGCAGTACTTC.

The J gene is TRBJ1-5, the V gene TRBV7-9; no definite D call. Looked up from germline, CDR1 is SEHNR and CDR2 is FQNEAQ (reference sequence). CDR3 length equals 12 residues. Trimming removed 6 bases at V and 5 bases at J, with 8 bases between. The CDR3 nucleotides are TGTGCCAGCAGGCCAGGCTATCAGCCCCAGCATTTT. It translates to CASRPGYQPQHF.

The sample holds a few counts of this clone. The junction shows a germline mismatch at one end, possibly a read error. The J gene is TRBJ2-7, the V gene TRBV6-2 or TRBV6-3; possible D gene TRBD1, 5 bases. Germline-derived CDR1 and CDR2 are MNHEY and SVGEGT. This CDR3 region has 13 residues. The CDR3 protein is CASSYGARASQLF. For the CDR3, the DNA is TGTGCCAGCAGTTACGGGGCAAGGGCGTCTCAGCTCTTC.

The gene calls are TRBV9 and TRBJ2-3; a weak D match, TRBD2 (6 bases). The CDR3 has 13 amino acids. Per the germline V gene, CDR1 is SGDLS and CDR2 is YYNGEE. Trimming took 5 bases from V and 6 from J, leaving 13 bases between them. CDR3 in DNA: TGTGCCAGCAGTGGCCCGGGGGATGATACGCAGTATTTT. As protein: CASSGPGDDTQYF.

The chain joins TRBV5-4 to TRBJ1-1; no clear D. V was trimmed by 0 bases and J by 4 bases, leaving 10 bases between them. The CDR3 has 14 residues. The germline V gene encodes CDR1 SGHNT and CDR2 YYREEE (reference sequence). The CDR3 DNA reads as TGTGCCAGCAGCTTGGCCTTCTGGGGCACTGAAGCTTTCTTT. Translation gives CASSLAFWGTEAFF.

This chain links TRBV12-3 or TRBV12-4 with TRBJ2-6; no clear D gene. V lost 1 base to trimming and J lost 4 bases, with 2 bases between them. The CDR3 is 13 amino acids. The CDR3 protein is CASSLVGANVLTF. The CDR3 DNA follows: TGTGCCAGCAGTTTAGTGGGGGCCAACGTCCTGACTTTC.